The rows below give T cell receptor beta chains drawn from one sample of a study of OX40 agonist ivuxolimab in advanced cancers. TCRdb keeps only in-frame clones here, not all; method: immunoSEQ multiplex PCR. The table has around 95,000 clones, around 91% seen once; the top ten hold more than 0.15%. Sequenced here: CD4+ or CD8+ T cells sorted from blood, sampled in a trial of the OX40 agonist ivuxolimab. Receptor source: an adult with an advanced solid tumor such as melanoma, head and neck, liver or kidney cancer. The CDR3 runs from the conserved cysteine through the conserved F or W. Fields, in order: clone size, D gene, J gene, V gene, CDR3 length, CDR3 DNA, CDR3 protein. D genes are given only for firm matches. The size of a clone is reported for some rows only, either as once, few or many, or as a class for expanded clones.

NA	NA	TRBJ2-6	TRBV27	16	TGTGCCAGCAGTTTAGTACACATCTCTGGGGCCAACGTCCTGACTTTC	CASSLVHISGANVLTF
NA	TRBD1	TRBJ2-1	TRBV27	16	TGTGCCAGCAGTTTACTCCCGGACAGGGCATACAATGAGCAGTTCTTC	CASSLLPDRAYNEQFF
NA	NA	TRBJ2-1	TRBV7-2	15	TGTGCCAGCAGCTTAGCGCCTAGCTTCTACAATGAGCAGTTCTTC	CASSLAPSFYNEQFF
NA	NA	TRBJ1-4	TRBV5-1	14	TGCGCCAGCAGGGAAGTAGGAGACTATGAAAAACTGTTTTTT	CASREVGDYEKLFF
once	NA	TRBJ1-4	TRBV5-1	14	TGCGCCAGCAGCTTGGTGGCTAGAGATGAAAAACTGTTTTTT	CASSLVARDEKLFF
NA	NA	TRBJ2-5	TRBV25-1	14	TGTGCCAGCAGTGAAATGGTCGGTGGAGAGACCCAGTACTTC	CASSEMVGGETQYF
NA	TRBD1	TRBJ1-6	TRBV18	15	TGTGCCAGCTCACTACAGGGGGTTCAAGAATCACCCCTCCACTTT	CASSLQGVQESPLHF
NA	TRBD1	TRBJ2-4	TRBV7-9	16	TGTGCCAGCAGCTTAAAGCTCTCGACAGGGAAAAACATTCAGTACTTC	CASSLKLSTGKNIQYF
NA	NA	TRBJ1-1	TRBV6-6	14	TGTGCCAGCAGTTACAGGCAGAGTAACACTGAAGCTTTCTTT	CASSYRQSNTEAFF
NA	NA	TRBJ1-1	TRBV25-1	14	TGTGCCAGCAGCCTTGCGGGGTTGAACACTGAAGCTTTCTTT	CASSLAGLNTEAFF
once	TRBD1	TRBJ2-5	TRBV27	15	TGTGCCAGCAGTCCGGGACAGGGGGTCATAGAGACCCAGTACTTC	CASSPGQGVIETQYF
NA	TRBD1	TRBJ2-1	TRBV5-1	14	TGCGCCAGCAGCCCTGGACAGGGGGCCAATGAGCAGTTCTTC	CASSPGQGANEQFF
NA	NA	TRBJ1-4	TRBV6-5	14	TGTGCCAGCAGTTCGGACCCCTTAGGGGAAAAACTGTTTTTT	CASSSDPLGEKLFF
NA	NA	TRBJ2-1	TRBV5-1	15	TGCGCCAGCAGCCAGGGGGCTAGCGGTTACAATGAGCAGTTCTTC	CASSQGASGYNEQFF
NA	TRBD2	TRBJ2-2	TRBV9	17	TGTGCCAGCAGCGTAACCTATCCGGGAGGCGGCACCGGGGAGCTGTTTTTT	CASSVTYPGGGTGELFF
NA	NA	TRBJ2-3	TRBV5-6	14	TGTGCCAGCAGCTTGGGAGGAGGCACAGATACGCAGTATTTT	CASSLGGGTDTQYF
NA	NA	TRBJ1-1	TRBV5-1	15	TGCGCCAGCAGCTTGTTAGTGGGGGTGAACACTGAAGCTTTCTTT	CASSLLVGVNTEAFF
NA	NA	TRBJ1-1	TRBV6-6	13	TGTGCCAGCAGTTCCCCAGGTTACACTGAAGCTTTCTTT	CASSSPGYTEAFF
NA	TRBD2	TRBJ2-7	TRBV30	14	TGTGCCTGGAGTCTCGGGGGGGGACTCTACGAGCAGTACTTC	CAWSLGGGLYEQYF
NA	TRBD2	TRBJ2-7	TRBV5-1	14	TGCGCCAGCAGCTTGGGTAGCGGGAGTGGCGAGCAGTACTTC	CASSLGSGSGEQYF
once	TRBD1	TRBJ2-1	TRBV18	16	TGTGCCAGCTCATCCGACAGGGGACATGACAGCAATGAGCAGTTCTTC	CASSSDRGHDSNEQFF
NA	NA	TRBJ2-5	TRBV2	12	TGTGCCAGCTGCGTCGAACAAGAGACCCAGTACTTC	CASCVEQETQYF
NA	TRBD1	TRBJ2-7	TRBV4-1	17	TGCGCCAGCAGTCGGGACAGGAGTAGTGATAGGTCCTACGAGCAGTACTTC	CASSRDRSSDRSYEQYF
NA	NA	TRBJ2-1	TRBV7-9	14	TGTGCCAGCAGCTTAGCGGGGGACCTTAATGAGCAGTTCTTC	CASSLAGDLNEQFF